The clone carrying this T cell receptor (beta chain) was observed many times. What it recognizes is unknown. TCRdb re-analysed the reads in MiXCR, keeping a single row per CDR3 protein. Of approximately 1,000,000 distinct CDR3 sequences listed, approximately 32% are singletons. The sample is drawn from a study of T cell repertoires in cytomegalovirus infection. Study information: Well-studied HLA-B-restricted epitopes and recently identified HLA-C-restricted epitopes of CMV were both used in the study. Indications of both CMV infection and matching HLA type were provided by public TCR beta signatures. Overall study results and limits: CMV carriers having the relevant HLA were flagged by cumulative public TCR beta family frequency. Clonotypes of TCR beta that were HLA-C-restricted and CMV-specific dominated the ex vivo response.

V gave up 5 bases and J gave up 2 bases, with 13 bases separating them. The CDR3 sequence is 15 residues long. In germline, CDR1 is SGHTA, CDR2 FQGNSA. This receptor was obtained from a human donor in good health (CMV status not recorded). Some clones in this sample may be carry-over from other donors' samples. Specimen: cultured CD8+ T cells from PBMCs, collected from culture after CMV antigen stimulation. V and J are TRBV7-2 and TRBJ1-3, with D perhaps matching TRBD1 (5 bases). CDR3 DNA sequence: TGTGCCAGCAGCCCCCTGGGGGGAACTGGAAACACCATATATTTT. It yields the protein CASSPLGGTGNTIYF.